This T cell receptor (beta chain) was captured by sequencing in a study of graft-versus-host responses after intestinal transplantation. Across the whole study: Grafts that recipients had were multivisceral, liver-intestinal, or isolated intestinal transplants. Every recipient underwent anti-thymocyte globulin induction, then tacrolimus and steroids for roughly 3 years. Whole-study findings and limits: Some patients had graft-donor T cell macrochimerism, and their allografts showed high graft-versus-host to host-versus-graft clonal ratios. GvH clones occurred in recipient marrow; some first appeared in ileum or blood.

Data came from immunoSEQ multiplex PCR; TCRdb stores just in-frame clones and leaves some out. The sample consists of about 110,000 clones, just under 95% of them appearing once. Points on this clone: The antigen is not known.

Trimming removed 0 bases from V and 4 bases from J, with 15 bases in between. This CDR3 region has 16 residues. From germline, CDR1 is MGHRA and CDR2 YSYEKL. This rearrangement joins TRBV4-1 to TRBJ1-1; perhaps TRBD1 as D (5 bases). The clonotype originates from a human donor who received an intestinal transplant. The sample consisted of unstimulated CD8+ T cells sorted from spleen or lymph node cells, taken before intestinal transplant. CDR3: CASSQDGGVWVTEAFF. In DNA form, the CDR3 reads TGCGCCAGCAGCCAAGATGGAGGGGTTTGGGTCACTGAAGCTTTCTTT.